This T cell receptor (beta chain) was identified during a study of T-cell reconstitution after alpha-beta-depleted transplantation in children. Broader study findings: At one year after transplant, newly produced T cells mostly accounted for T-cell counts and diversity. Reported findings indicate that, about two months after transplant, alpha-beta T cells came from several hundred expanded clones, which were derived from non-depleted graft cells.

With respect to this clonotype: The antigen is undetermined.

CDR3 size: 13 residues. The junction had 3 bases not matched to a gene; V was cut back by 9 bases and J by 0 bases. Germline V gene lookup returns CDR1 MDHEN and CDR2 SYDVKM. TCRbeta library construction was performed incorporating unique molecular identifiers. TCRdb analysed the PCR reads with MiXCR anew, one entry per CDR3 protein. Of around 190,000 distinct CDR3 sequences listed, approximately 6.9% are singletons. This TCR was recovered from a boy younger than 10 with acute lymphoblastic leukemia, due to receive a stem cell transplant. The chain couples TRBV28 to TRBJ2-7; 9 bases map to TRBD2. Source: PBMCs, taken before TCRalphabeta/CD19-depleted stem cell transplant. CDR3 amino acids: CASRSGSSYEQYF. CDR3 coding DNA: TGTGCCAGTCGTAGCGGGAGCTCCTACGAGCAGTACTTC.